One sample yielded the 7 T cell receptor beta chains listed below, sequenced in a study of blood T cells in healthy people across ages. Then a second PCR, running about 6 to 11 cycles, was carried out with a sample-barcoded 5' primer and a J-beta primer mix. One entry per CDR3 protein, called by TCRdb with MiXCR from the 5' RACE reads. The repertoire consists of about 640,000 distinct CDR3 sequences, with around 54% occurring once and the leading ten covering approximately 37%. Sequenced sample: blood. These receptors all come from a man in his sixties in good health.

The V and J genes are TRBV6-1 and TRBJ2-4, with D possibly TRBD2 on 5 matching bases. CDR3 length equals 12 residues. The germline V gene has CDR1 MNHNS and CDR2 SASEGT. V shed 6 bases and J shed 9 bases, with 12 bases lying between them. The CDR3 here is CASRPPGSIQYF. The CDR3 DNA is TGTGCCAGCAGACCACCTGGGAGCATTCAGTACTTC.

This rearrangement joins TRBV29-1 to TRBJ1-1; perhaps TRBD1 as D (6 bases). CDR1 and CDR2 from the germline V gene are SQVTM and ANQGSEA. The V end lost 4 bases, the J end lost 5 bases, and 23 bases lay between the germline ends. This CDR3 has 16 residues. CDR3 region: CSVGRLSGPGATEAFF. The CDR3 DNA reads TGCAGCGTTGGAAGGTTGTCAGGCCCAGGGGCGACTGAAGCTTTCTTT. Full variable domain (outside the CDR3, taken from reference TRBV29-1 and TRBJ1-1): SAVISQKPSRDICQRGTSLTIQCQVDSQVTMMFWYRQQPGQSLTLIATANQGSEATYESGFVIDKFPISRPNLTFSTLTVSNMSPEDSSIYLCSVGRLSGPGATEAFFGQGTRLTVV.

As DNA, the CDR3 is TGTGCCAGCAGCGCTAGTGGACAGCAAGAGACCCAGTACTTC. It codes for CASSASGQQETQYF. V and J are TRBV7-7 and TRBJ2-5; possible D gene TRBD1, 6 bases. The CDR3 consists of 14 residues. Germline V gene sequence: CDR1 SSHAT, CDR2 FNYEAQ (reference sequence). Trimming removed 5 bases at V and 2 bases at J, with 12 bases between.

DNA of the CDR3: TGTGCCAGCAGTGACAGGGGAAGGTATGGCTACACCTTC. It encodes CASSDRGRYGYTF. V and J are TRBV2 and TRBJ1-2; maybe TRBD1 (6 bases). Germline V gene sequence: CDR1 SNHLY, CDR2 FYNNEI. With 3 bases removed from V and 5 bases from J, the gap between germline ends came to 10 bases. The CDR3 extends over 13 amino acids.

V gene TRBV7-2 combines with J gene TRBJ2-3, with D possibly TRBD2 on 6 matching bases. This CDR3 contains 15 residues. The V end lost 7 bases, the J end lost 0 bases, and 14 bases lay between the germline ends. CDR1 SGHTA and CDR2 FQGNSA come from the germline V gene. The CDR3 loop is CASTRTITSTDTQYF. The CDR3 coding sequence is TGTGCCAGCACGAGGACTATCACTAGCACAGATACGCAGTATTTT.

This clonotype has more than one count but fewer than ten. This chain uses TRBV29-1 with TRBJ1-1, with D possibly being TRBD1 (6 bases). Germline V CDR1 and CDR2: SQVTM, ANQGSEA. This CDR3 region has 13 residues. The V gene lost 7 bases and the J gene lost 3 bases, with 15 bases spanning the gap. CDR3 sequence: CSAETGLDTEAFF. The DNA of the CDR3 is TGCAGCGCCGAAACAGGGTTGGACACTGAAGCTTTCTTT.

The genes are TRBV12-3 or TRBV12-4 and TRBJ2-5; TRBD2 agrees at 13 bases. V lost 6 bases to trimming and J lost 9 bases; unmatched junction nucleotides: 7. The CDR3 is 14 amino acids. The CDR3 is CASRPGTSGEAQYF. In DNA form, the CDR3 reads TGTGCCAGCAGACCCGGGACTAGCGGGGAGGCCCAGTACTTC.